The clone carrying this T cell receptor beta chain was observed at least ten times. Every patient had bone marrow sampled while the disease was active. V shed 6 bases and J 4 bases; nucleotides not matched to a gene: 2. The length of the CDR3 is 13 residues. The germline gives CDR1 DFQATT, CDR2 SNEGSKA (reference sequence). The library was built from 400 to 500 ng RNA with molecular barcoded adaptors for alpha/delta and beta/gamma chains. MiXCR, run by TCRdb on the reads, gives a single entry per CDR3 protein. The sample carries some 24,000 distinct CDR3 sequences, approximately 23% recorded once. This sample was taken from a study of read filtering for tumor transcriptome and immune sequencing.

This sequence originates from a donor over 35 with multiple myeloma. The sample taken for sequencing was a population of CD138-negative cells sorted from bone marrow. The V gene is TRBV20-1, the J gene TRBJ2-7, with 14 bases matching TRBD2. This chain's CDR3 is CSARTSGGYEQYF. Here the CDR3 DNA reads TGCAGTGCGCGGACTAGCGGGGGGTACGAGCAGTACTTC.